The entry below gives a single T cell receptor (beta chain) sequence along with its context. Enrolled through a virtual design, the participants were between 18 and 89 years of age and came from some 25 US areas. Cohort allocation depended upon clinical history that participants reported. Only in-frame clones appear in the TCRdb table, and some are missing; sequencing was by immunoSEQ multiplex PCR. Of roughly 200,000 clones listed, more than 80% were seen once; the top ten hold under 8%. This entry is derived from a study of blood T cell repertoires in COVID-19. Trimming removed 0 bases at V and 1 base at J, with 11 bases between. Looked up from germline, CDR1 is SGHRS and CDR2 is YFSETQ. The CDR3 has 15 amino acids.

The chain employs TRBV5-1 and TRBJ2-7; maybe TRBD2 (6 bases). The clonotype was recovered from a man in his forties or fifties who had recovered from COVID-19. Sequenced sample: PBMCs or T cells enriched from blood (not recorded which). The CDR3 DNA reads TGCGCCAGCAGCTTGGATAGGGGACTTTCCTACGAGCAGTACTTC. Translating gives CASSLDRGLSYEQYF.